This entry describes one TCR beta chain. Antigen specificity is unknown. This entry belongs to a study of identical twins. Study results and limitations: There was more out-of-frame TCR alpha sharing in monozygotic twins than models estimated. In beta out-of-frame sequences, the excess sharing between twins was weaker.

The V and J ends lost 6 bases and 1 base, in that order; junction bases with no gene match: 6. Germline assignment: CDR1 SGHAT and CDR2 FQNNGV. This CDR3 region has 14 residues. Each cDNA held unique molecular identifiers, and template switching gave it a universal primer site. TCRdb analysed the 5' RACE reads with MiXCR anew, one entry per CDR3 protein. This table holds 450,000 or so distinct CDR3 sequences, roughly an eighth found once. In addition, the sample was reused for a study of yellow fever vaccine responses in identical twins. Per that paper: Convergence reportedly seemed to mark part of the twins' vaccine T cell response, with personalization marking the rest.

The sample taken for sequencing was CD4+ T cells sorted from blood. V and J are TRBV11-2 and TRBJ2-7, with TRBD1 matching 7 bases. This clonotype was obtained from a woman younger than 35 in good health. The CDR3 region has the DNA TGTGCCAGCAGGGACAACAGGGGTTCCTACGAGCAGTACTTC. Amino acid sequence: CASRDNRGSYEQYF.